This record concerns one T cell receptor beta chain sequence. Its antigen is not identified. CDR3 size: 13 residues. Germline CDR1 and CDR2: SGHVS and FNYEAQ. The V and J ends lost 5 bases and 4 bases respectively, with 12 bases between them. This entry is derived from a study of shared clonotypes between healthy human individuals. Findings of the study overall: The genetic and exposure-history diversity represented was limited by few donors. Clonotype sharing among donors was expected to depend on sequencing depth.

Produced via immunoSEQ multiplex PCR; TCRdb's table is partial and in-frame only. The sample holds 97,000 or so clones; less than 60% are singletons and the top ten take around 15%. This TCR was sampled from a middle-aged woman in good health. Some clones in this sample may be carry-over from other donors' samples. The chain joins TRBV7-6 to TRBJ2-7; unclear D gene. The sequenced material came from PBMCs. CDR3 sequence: CASSVSGAYEQYF. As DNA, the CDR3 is TGTGCCAGCAGCGTAAGTGGCGCTTACGAGCAGTACTTC.